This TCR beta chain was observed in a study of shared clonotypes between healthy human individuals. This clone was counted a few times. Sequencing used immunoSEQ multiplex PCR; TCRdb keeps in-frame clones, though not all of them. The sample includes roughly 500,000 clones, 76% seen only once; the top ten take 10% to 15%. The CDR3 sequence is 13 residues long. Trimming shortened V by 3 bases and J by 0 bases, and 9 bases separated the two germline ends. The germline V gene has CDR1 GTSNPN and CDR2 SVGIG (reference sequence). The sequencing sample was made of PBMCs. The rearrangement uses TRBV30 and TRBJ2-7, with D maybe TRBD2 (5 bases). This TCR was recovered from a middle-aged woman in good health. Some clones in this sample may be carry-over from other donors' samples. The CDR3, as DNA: TGTGCCTGGAGGTCACGGGGCTCCTACGAGCAGTACTTC. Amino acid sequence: CAWRSRGSYEQYF.